This T cell receptor (beta chain) appears in the sequencing data of a study of regulatory T cells in long-lasting Graves disease. Findings of the study overall: Preferential use of TRBV28, TRBJ1-2 and TRBJ2-5 was seen in persistent disease.

Time point indicated: newly diagnosed GD, antithyroid drugs for less than 3 months. RNA isolated from PBMCs was used to make the TCR library. The patients were drawn from one endocrinology department in Xi'an, China. Trimming removed 3 bases from V and 9 bases from J; junction bases left unmatched: 5. CDR3 length equals 14 residues. Germline lookup yields CDR1 SGDLS and CDR2 YYNGEE. Assembly of TCR beta libraries relied on iRepertoire HTBI primers together with Arm-PCR of CDR3 regions. MiXCR was run by TCRdb on the multiplex PCR reads, yielding one entry per CDR3 protein. In the table there are some 600,000 distinct CDR3 sequences, roughly a sixth of which are singletons. Comment on this clonotype: Its antigen remains unknown.

These data were also filed under a second study, of T cells in Graves' hyperthyroidism and ophthalmopathy. As reported in that work: Investigators excluded patients with uncontrolled infection, other autoimmune disease, pregnancy or lactation. The study used the HTBI primer set for a first-round RT-PCR of the TCR CDR3.

The specimen comprised peripheral blood mononuclear cells (PBMCs), sampled at new diagnosis, from a patient treated with antithyroid drugs. This TCR was recovered from a young man with Graves disease. The chain carries TRBV9 and TRBJ2-5; 13 positions agree with TRBD2. The CDR3 coding sequence is TGTGCCAGCAGCGCCGGGACTAGCGGGAATGCCCAGTACTTC. Translated, it gives CASSAGTSGNAQYF.